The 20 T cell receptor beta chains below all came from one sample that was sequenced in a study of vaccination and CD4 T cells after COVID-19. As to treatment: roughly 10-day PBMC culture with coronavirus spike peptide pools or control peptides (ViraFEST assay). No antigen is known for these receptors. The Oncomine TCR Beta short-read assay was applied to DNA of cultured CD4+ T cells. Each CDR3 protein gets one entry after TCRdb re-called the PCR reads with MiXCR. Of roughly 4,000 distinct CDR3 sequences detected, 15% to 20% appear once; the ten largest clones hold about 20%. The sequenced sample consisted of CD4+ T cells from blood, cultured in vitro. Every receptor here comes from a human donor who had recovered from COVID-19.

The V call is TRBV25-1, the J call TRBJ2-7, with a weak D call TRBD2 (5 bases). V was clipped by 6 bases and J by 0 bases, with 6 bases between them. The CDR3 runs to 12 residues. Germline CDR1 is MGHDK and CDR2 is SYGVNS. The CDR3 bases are TGTGCCAGCAGGGACTCCTCCTACGAGCAGTACTTC. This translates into CASRDSSYEQYF.

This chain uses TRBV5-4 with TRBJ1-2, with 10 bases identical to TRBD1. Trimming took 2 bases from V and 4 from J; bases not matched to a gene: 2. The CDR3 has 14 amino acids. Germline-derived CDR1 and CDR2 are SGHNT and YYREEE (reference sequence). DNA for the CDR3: TGTGCCAGCAGCTTCGGACAGGGGGTCTATGGCTACACCTTC. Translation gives CASSFGQGVYGYTF. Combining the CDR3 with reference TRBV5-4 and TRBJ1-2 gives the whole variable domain ETGVTQSPTHLIKTRGQQVTLRCSSQSGHNTVSWYQQALGQGPQFIFQYYREEENGRGNFPPRFSGLQFPNYSSELNVNALELDDSALYLCASSFGQGVYGYTFGSGTRLTVV.

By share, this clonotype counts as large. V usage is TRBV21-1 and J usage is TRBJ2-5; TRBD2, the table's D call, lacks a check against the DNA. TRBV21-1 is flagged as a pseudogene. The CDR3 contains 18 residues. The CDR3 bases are TGTGCCAGCAGCAAAGTGCCTAGCGGCGGAATAAAGCAAGAGACCCAGTACTTC. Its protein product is CASSKVPSGGIKQETQYF.

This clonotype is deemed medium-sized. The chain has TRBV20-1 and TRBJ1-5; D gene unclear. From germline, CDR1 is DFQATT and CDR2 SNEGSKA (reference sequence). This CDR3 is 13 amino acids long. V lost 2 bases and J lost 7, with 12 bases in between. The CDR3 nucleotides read TGCAGTGCTAGAAGTGCAGTCGGACAGCCCCAGCATTTT. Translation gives CSARSAVGQPQHF.

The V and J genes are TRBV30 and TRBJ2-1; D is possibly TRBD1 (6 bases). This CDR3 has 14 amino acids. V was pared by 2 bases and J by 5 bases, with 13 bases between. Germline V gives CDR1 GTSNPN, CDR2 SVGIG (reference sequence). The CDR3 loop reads CAWSFGTLDNEQFF. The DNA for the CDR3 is TGTGCCTGGAGTTTCGGGACACTCGACAATGAGCAGTTCTTC.

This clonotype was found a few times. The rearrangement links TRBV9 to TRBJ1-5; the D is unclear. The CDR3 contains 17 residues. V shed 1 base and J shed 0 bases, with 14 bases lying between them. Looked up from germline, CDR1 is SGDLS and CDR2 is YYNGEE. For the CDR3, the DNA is TGTGCCAGCAGCGTAAGGATAGGGCAGCGTAGCAATCAGCCCCAGCATTTT. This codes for CASSVRIGQRSNQPQHF.

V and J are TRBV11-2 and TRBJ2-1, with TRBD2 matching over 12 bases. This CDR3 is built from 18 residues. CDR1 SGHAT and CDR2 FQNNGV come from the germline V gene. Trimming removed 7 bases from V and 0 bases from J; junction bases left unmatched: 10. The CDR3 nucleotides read TGTGCCAGCACGCCACTAGCGGGGGGCGCGCACTCCTACAATGAGCAGTTCTTC. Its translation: CASTPLAGGAHSYNEQFF.

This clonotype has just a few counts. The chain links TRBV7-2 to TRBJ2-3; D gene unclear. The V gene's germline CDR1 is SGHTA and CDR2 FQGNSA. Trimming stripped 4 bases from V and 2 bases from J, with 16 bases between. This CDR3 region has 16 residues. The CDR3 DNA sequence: TGTGCCAGCAGCTCACCTATAGTGCCTTCCACAGATACGCAGTATTTT. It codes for CASSSPIVPSTDTQYF.

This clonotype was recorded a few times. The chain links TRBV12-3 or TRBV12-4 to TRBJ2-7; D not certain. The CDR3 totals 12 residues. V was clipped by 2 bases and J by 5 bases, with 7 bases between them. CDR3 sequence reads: CASSLTSNEQYF. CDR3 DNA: TGTGCCAGCAGTTTAACTTCAAACGAGCAGTACTTC.

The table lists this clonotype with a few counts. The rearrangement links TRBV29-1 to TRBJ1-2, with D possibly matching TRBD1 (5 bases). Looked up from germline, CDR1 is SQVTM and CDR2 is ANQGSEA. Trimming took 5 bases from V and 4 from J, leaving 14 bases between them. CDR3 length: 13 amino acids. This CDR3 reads CSVQNQGSYGYTF. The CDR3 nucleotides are TGCAGCGTTCAGAATCAGGGCAGCTATGGCTACACCTTC.

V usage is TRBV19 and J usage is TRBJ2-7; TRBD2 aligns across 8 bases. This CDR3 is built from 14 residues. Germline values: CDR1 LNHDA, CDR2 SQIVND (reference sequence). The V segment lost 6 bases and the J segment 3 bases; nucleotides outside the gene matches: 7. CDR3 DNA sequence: TGTGCCAGTAGCGTAGCGGGGTCGCTCTACGAGCAGTACTTC. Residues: CASSVAGSLYEQYF.

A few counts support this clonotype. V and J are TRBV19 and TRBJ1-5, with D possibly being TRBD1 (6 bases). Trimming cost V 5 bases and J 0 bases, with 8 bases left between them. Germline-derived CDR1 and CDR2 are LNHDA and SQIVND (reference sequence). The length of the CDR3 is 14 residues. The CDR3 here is CASSVTGSNQPQHF. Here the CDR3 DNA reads TGTGCCAGTAGTGTGACAGGTAGCAATCAGCCCCAGCATTTT. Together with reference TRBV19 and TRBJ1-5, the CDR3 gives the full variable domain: DGGITQSPKYLFRKEGQNVTLSCEQNLNHDAMYWYRQDPGQGLRLIYYSQIVNDFQKGDIAEGYSVSREKKESFPLTVTSAQKNPTAFYLCASSVTGSNQPQHFGDGTRLSIL.

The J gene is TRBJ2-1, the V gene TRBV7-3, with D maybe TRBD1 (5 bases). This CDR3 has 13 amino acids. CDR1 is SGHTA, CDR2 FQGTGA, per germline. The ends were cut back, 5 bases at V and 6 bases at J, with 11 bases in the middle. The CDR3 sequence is CASSEKGLNEQFF. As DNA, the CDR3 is TGTGCCAGCAGCGAAAAGGGGCTCAATGAGCAGTTCTTC.

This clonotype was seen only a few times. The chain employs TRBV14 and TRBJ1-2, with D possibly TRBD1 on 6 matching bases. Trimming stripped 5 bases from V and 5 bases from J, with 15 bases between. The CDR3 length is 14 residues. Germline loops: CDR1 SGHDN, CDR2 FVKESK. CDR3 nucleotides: TGTGCCAGCAGCTCGTGGGGGGCTCCGTATGGCTACACCTTC. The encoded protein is CASSSWGAPYGYTF. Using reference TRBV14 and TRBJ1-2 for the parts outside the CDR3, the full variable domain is EAGVTQFPSHSVIEKGQTVTLRCDPISGHDNLYWYRRVMGKEIKFLLHFVKESKQDESGMPNNRFLAERTGGTYSTLKVQPAELEDSGVYFCASSSWGAPYGYTFGSGTRLTVV.

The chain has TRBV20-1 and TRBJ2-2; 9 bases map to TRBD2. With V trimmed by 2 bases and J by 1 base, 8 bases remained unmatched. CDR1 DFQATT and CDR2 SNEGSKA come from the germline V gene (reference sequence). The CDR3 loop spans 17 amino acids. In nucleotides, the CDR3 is TGCAGTGCTAGAAAATTAGCGGGGGACCTGAACACCGGGGAGCTGTTTTTT. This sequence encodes CSARKLAGDLNTGELFF.

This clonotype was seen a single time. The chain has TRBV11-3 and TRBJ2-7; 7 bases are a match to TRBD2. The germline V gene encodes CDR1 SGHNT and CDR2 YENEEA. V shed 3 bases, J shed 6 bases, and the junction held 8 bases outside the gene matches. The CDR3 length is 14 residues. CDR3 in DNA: TGTGCCAGCAGCTTCGAGGGCAGGGAGGGCGAGCAGTACTTC. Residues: CASSFEGREGEQYF.

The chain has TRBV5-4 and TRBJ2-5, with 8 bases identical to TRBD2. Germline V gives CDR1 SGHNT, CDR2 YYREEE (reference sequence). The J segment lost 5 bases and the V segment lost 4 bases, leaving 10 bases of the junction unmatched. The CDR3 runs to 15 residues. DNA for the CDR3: TGTGCCAGCAGCGGGTTCGCGGGGGGTAGGGAGACCCAGTACTTC. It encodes CASSGFAGGRETQYF.

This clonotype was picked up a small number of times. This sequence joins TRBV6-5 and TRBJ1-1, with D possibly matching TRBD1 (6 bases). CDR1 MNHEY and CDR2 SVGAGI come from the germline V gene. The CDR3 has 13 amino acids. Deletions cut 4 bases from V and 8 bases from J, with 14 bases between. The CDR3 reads CASSFQQGTEAFF. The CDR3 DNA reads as TGTGCCAGCAGTTTCCAACAGGGAACGGAAGCTTTCTTT.

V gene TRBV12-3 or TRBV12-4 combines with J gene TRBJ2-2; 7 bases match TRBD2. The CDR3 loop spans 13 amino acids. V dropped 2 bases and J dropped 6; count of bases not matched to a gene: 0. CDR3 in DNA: TGTGCCAGCAGTTTAAGCGGGGCCGGGGAGCTGTTTTTT. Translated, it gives CASSLSGAGELFF.

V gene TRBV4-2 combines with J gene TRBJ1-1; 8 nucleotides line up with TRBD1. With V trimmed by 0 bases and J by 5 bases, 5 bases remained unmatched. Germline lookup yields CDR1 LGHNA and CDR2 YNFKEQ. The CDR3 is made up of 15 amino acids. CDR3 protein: CASSQDHTGGTEAFF. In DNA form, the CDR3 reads TGTGCCAGCAGCCAAGATCACACAGGGGGTACTGAAGCTTTCTTT.